This T cell receptor beta chain was recorded in a study of neurological immune-mediated disorders. There are 14 residues in the CDR3. Germline V CDR1 and CDR2: PRHDT, FYEKMQ (reference sequence). The V end was cut by 0 bases, the J end by 4 bases, with 7 bases between. Study conclusions and caveats: The multiple sclerosis repertoire cluster was associated with no clinical or MRI feature. The absence of any CDR3 amino acid sequence shared by expanded clones across subjects suggests that repertoires were private in all groups.

This clonotype was seen many times. What it binds is not known. TCRdb reanalysed the 5' RACE reads using MiXCR and keeps one entry per CDR3 protein. This sample carries around 130,000 distinct CDR3 sequences, roughly 3.2% of them seen once, and the ten largest clones take 1% to 1.5%. Sequenced: PBMCs. This chain joins TRBV13 and TRBJ1-5; D gene uncertain. The TCR comes from a young woman with multiple sclerosis. The CDR3 nucleotides read TGTGCCAGCAGCTTAGGTCCAGATAATCAGCCCCAGCATTTT. It specifies CASSLGPDNQPQHF.